The 18 T cell receptor beta chains given below trace back to one sample, sequenced in a study of T cell changes during pregnancy in multiple sclerosis. The table came from immunoSEQ multiplex PCR; TCRdb's copy has only in-frame clones and leaves some out. The data contain about 37,000 clones, over 80% of them singletons. Source: CD4+ T cells from peripheral blood mononuclear cells, taken in the third trimester of pregnancy. The receptors here all came from a female donor in good health, enrolled as a control in a pregnancy study.

The V gene is TRBV27, the J gene TRBJ2-7; 13 bases align to TRBD2. This CDR3 spans 15 amino acids. Trimming at V came to 5 bases and at J to 6 bases, leaving 7 bases not matched to a gene. Germline V CDR1 and CDR2: MNHEY, SMNVEV (reference sequence). CDR3 sequence reads: CASSQRTSGSTEQYF. The CDR3 nucleotides are TGTGCCAGCAGTCAACGGACTAGCGGGAGTACCGAGCAGTACTTC.

This clone has more than one count but fewer than ten. The chain carries TRBV29-1 and TRBJ1-1; D ambiguous. The CDR3 sequence is 13 residues long. V was clipped by 7 bases and J by 4 bases, with 16 bases between them. Germline CDR1 SQVTM, CDR2 ANQGSEA. CDR3 DNA: TGCAGCGCCCGGAGCCAAGAGTCCACTGAAGCTTTCTTT. This encodes CSARSQESTEAFF.

The V call is TRBV28, the J call TRBJ2-7; D is uncertain. The CDR3 contains 14 residues. V lost 4 bases and J 6 bases, leaving 16 bases between the germline ends. The germline CDR1 and CDR2 sequences are MDHEN and SYDVKM. The CDR3 loop reads CASSWSTPKPEQYF. CDR3 in DNA: TGTGCCAGCAGTTGGTCTACCCCTAAACCCGAGCAGTACTTC.

This sequence joins TRBV29-1 and TRBJ2-1; 7 nucleotides line up with TRBD1. CDR3 length equals 16 residues. In germline, CDR1 is SQVTM, CDR2 ANQGSEA. Trimming removed 3 bases from V and 0 bases from J; junction bases left unmatched: 8. The DNA of the CDR3 is TGCAGCGTTGAGGCCGGGACAGCCGGCTCCTACAATGAGCAGTTCTTC. Translated: CSVEAGTAGSYNEQFF.

The V call is TRBV15, the J call TRBJ2-1, with D possibly TRBD2 on 5 matching bases. Germline V gives CDR1 LNHNV, CDR2 YYDKDF (reference sequence). The CDR3 covers 16 residues. V was cut by 1 base and J by 1 base, with 11 bases left in between. The CDR3 sequence: CATSRGLAESYNEQFF. CDR3 nucleotides: TGTGCCACCAGCAGAGGTCTAGCCGAGTCCTACAATGAGCAGTTCTTC.

This chain links TRBV7-2 with TRBJ2-1, with TRBD1 as a possible D gene (6 bases). The V gene lost 7 bases and the J gene lost 1 base, with 14 bases spanning the gap. CDR3 length: 15 amino acids. Germline V gives CDR1 SGHTA, CDR2 FQGNSA. The CDR3 reads CASTQGQGSYNEQFF. The CDR3, as DNA: TGTGCCAGCACCCAAGGGCAGGGGTCCTACAATGAGCAGTTCTTC.

This chain connects TRBV4-3 to TRBJ2-7, with D possibly being TRBD2 (7 bases). Germline V gene sequence: CDR1 LGHNA, CDR2 YSLEER. The CDR3 spans 14 residues. V lost 5 bases, J lost 2 bases, and 13 bases lay in between. The CDR3 bases are TGCGCCAGCAGCTTCGAGGGGGGGCCCTACGAGCAGTACTTC. It translates to CASSFEGGPYEQYF.

The chain combines TRBV9 with TRBJ2-7, with D perhaps matching TRBD2 (6 bases). This CDR3 spans 14 amino acids. The V gene lost 3 bases and the J gene lost 2 bases, with 12 bases spanning the gap. CDR1 is SGDLS and CDR2 is YYNGEE in the germline V gene. The CDR3 spells CASSAPTSPYEQYF. DNA of the CDR3: TGTGCCAGCAGCGCTCCGACTAGTCCCTACGAGCAGTACTTC.

V gene TRBV28 combines with J gene TRBJ2-2, with 7 bases that match TRBD2. J gave up 2 bases and V 6 bases, and 6 bases lay outside the gene matches. Germline assignment: CDR1 MDHEN and CDR2 SYDVKM. The CDR3 has 15 residues. The CDR3 here is CASSRGRGNTGELFF. CDR3 DNA: TGTGCCAGCAGCCGAGGGAGGGGCAACACCGGGGAGCTGTTTTTT.

The chain is built from TRBV5-1 and TRBJ2-1; a possible D gene is TRBD1 (7 bases). The CDR3 covers 16 residues. Germline loops: CDR1 SGHRS, CDR2 YFSETQ. Trimming took off 2 bases at V and 9 bases at J, with 21 bases between the two ends. CDR3 amino acids: CASSFRPGGGPGEQFF. CDR3 bases: TGCGCCAGCAGCTTCCGCCCAGGGGGAGGCCCGGGTGAGCAGTTCTTC.

The chain is built from TRBV6-4 and TRBJ1-4, with 9 bases identical to TRBD1. CDR3 length equals 18 residues. Trimming took 4 bases from V and 7 from J; bases not matched to a gene: 16. Germline V gene sequence: CDR1 MRHNA, CDR2 SNTAGT. The CDR3 spells CASSGRTGDTQLIEKLFF. The CDR3 region has the DNA TGTGCCAGCAGTGGGCGGACAGGGGATACGCAACTAATTGAAAAACTGTTTTTT.

The chain links TRBV7-6 to TRBJ2-5; no clear D. V was trimmed by 1 base and J by 2 bases, leaving 8 bases between them. Per germline, CDR1 SGHVS and CDR2 FNYEAQ. CDR3 length equals 14 residues. The CDR3 reads CASSLGGRQETQYF. CDR3 coding DNA: TGTGCCAGCAGCTTAGGTGGCAGGCAAGAGACCCAGTACTTC.

The V call is TRBV5-1, the J call TRBJ1-2; the match to TRBD1 covers 8 bases. Germline V gene sequence: CDR1 SGHRS, CDR2 YFSETQ. Trimming cost V 0 bases and J 6 bases; bases outside gene matches: 7. The CDR3 contains 15 residues. CDR3: CASSLDGQGMNGYTF. Here the CDR3 DNA reads TGCGCCAGCAGCTTGGATGGACAGGGTATGAATGGCTACACCTTC.

The chain recombines TRBV15 with TRBJ2-1; TRBD2 matches 10 bases. CDR1 LNHNV and CDR2 YYDKDF come from the germline V gene (reference sequence). Losses at the gene ends were 5 bases for V and 1 base for J; bases not matched to a gene: 11. CDR3 size: 18 residues. CDR3: CATSEALAGAGSYNEQFF. DNA for the CDR3: TGTGCCACCAGCGAGGCCCTAGCGGGAGCAGGATCCTACAATGAGCAGTTCTTC.

The chain is built from TRBV7-8 and TRBJ2-1; TRBD2 matches 7 bases. From germline, CDR1 is SGHVS and CDR2 FQNEAQ. The CDR3 contains 11 residues. After removal of 5 bases from V and 10 bases from J, the junction contained 2 bases not matched to a gene. The chain's CDR3 is CASSRGEEQFF. DNA for the CDR3: TGTGCCAGCAGCCGGGGGGAGGAGCAGTTCTTC.

V is TRBV29-1 and J is TRBJ2-5, with D possibly matching TRBD1 (7 bases). CDR3 length equals 13 residues. V dropped 0 bases and J dropped 7 bases, with 12 bases sitting between them. CDR1 and CDR2 from the germline V gene are SQVTM and ANQGSEA. As DNA, the CDR3 is TGCAGCGTTGAAGAGAACAGGGGAGGGACCCAGTACTTC. Amino acid sequence: CSVEENRGGTQYF.

V and J are TRBV18 and TRBJ1-2; no definite D call. V was cut by 3 bases and J by 1 base, with 6 bases left in between. CDR1 is KGHSH, CDR2 LQKENI, per germline. The CDR3 is 13 residues long. The CDR3 loop reads CASSPLSNYGYTF. CDR3 sequence (DNA): TGTGCCAGCTCACCTTTGAGTAACTATGGCTACACCTTC.

This rearrangement joins TRBV14 to TRBJ2-1; no clear D. The length of the CDR3 is 13 residues. The germline CDR1 and CDR2 sequences are SGHDN and FVKESK. The ends were cut back, 2 bases at V and 8 bases at J, with 10 bases in the middle. The CDR3 DNA reads as TGTGCCAGCAGCCAAAAAGTAGTCTATGAGCAGTTCTTC. It is translated as CASSQKVVYEQFF.